The entry below gives a single T cell receptor beta chain sequence along with its context. It has no known antigen specificity. Qualities for individual bases were not recorded, and no much larger clone is one base off. Only healthy Caucasian donors were included. The twin cohort consisted of three pairs of female monozygotic twins, all aged roughly 18 to 30 years. Positive isolation kits from Invitrogen were used to isolate the CD4+ and CD8+ T cell populations. The sample comes from a study of identical twins listed by TCRdb under 2016. With respect to the entire study: TCR alpha and beta repertoires from monozygotic twins, unrelated adults of various ages and cord blood were deep-sequenced to test whether fetal clonotypes persist. To rule out contamination, the twin experiments were replicated at different times with different library preparation protocols. What the work shows at the level of the full study, not this receptor alone: The excess sharing between twins in beta out-of-frame sequences was weaker because fewer shared sequences reduced the signal-to-noise ratio. Recombination models systematically underestimated out-of-frame TCR alpha sharing in monozygotic twins but agreed with sharing between unrelated individuals. Abundant cord blood beta clonotypes carried fewer insertions; young adult naive repertoires showed a weaker similar trend, while memory repertoires showed none. Invariant T cells such as MAIT and iNKT could partly confound zero-insertion analyses, although diverse VJ usage argued against such confounding for most clonotypes. Compared with coincidental sharing between unrelated individuals, out-of-frame TCR alpha sequences shared between twins showed an excess of sequences with low generation probability. Conclusions relied on cross-sectional statistical analysis, since the same donors could not be followed over many years.

V sheds 5 bases and J sheds 5 bases, leaving 21 bases between their ends. The CDR3 runs 16 residues from the cysteine to the phenylalanine. Only the CDR3 DNA stays, 48 bases, in frame from base 1. Via the germline V gene, CDR1 is SGHTA and CDR2 FQGNSA. The library was generated by 5' RACE. The data were produced on an Illumina HiSeq 2000. A universal primer binding site was introduced by template switching, and a unique molecular identifier was present in the final cDNA, enabling accurate counting of TCR cDNA molecules. Specific primers in the conserved constant-segment region were used to synthesize first-strand cDNA for the TCR alpha and beta chains. To control for contamination, every cDNA library was double barcoded, receiving both a SMART-Mk sample barcode and Illumina barcodes. Two successive PCR steps introduced TruSeq adapter sequences along with Illumina sample barcodes. The TCR alpha and beta cDNA libraries were sequenced on the Illumina HiSeq platform using custom primers. The study's own analysis went as follows. Unique molecular identifiers were extracted from raw reads with MiGEC, and CDR3 positions were determined with MiXCR. For each individual, recombination models were inferred using an EM algorithm with the repgenHMM and IGoR tools. Shared clonotypes were analyzed with the tcR package in R, and sharing was normalized by the product of cloneset sizes. Out-of-frame nonproductive sequences were analyzed to study raw recombination free of thymic and clonal selection effects. The public reads were quality trimmed at Q25 with fastp and then assembled into clones with MiXCR by TCRdb, keeping productive beta chains. Records with the same CDR3 protein are collapsed into one entry carrying the most frequent genes and DNA. The V and J calls reflect TCRdb's pipeline rather than the authors' work. The sample includes a few hundred thousand distinct CDR3 sequences, with about 8.3% observed a single time. The ten largest clones capture about 3% of the sample.

These data were likewise used in another study, on yellow fever vaccine responses in identical twins. According to the second study: The T cell response to vaccination in identical twins was reported by the authors to appear partly convergent and partly personalized. In the study, vaccine-responding T cell clones were precisely tracked in identical twins.

The sequenced sample consisted of CD8+ T cells sorted from blood. The chain links TRBV7-2 with TRBJ2-5; 7 matching bases give a weak D call of TRBD2. The receptor was derived from a woman under 30 in good health. The bases read TGTGCCAGCAGCCCTCCTCCGGCGGGGGCCGGGGAGACCCAGTACTTC. This sequence encodes CASSPPPAGAGETQYF.